This is a list of T cell receptor beta chains from one sample in a study of regulatory T cells in long-lasting Graves disease. TCRdb fed the multiplex PCR reads into MiXCR, producing one record per CDR3 protein. The repertoire has hundreds of thousands of distinct CDR3 sequences, 20% of them found once; the top ten carry over 25%. The input for sequencing was peripheral blood mononuclear cells (PBMCs), taken when the disease was refractory, from a patient treated with antithyroid drugs. These TCRs come from a female donor with Graves disease. Each CDR3 is given with its conserved first and last residue. A D gene is named only where the DNA matches it firmly. Clone size is stated in some rows and not others, as once, few, many or a class when expanded.

V gene	J gene	clone size	D gene	CDR3 protein	CDR3 DNA
TRBV4-1	TRBJ2-4	-	-	CASSHPLAKNIQYF	TGCGCCAGCAGCCACCCTTTAGCCAAAAACATTCAGTACTTC
TRBV10-3	TRBJ1-5	many	-	CASRSSLNQPQHF	TGTGCCAGTCGCAGTTCCCTTAATCAGCCCCAGCATTTT
TRBV10-1	TRBJ2-3	few	-	CASSDLDTQYF	TGCGCCAGCAGTGATTTAGATACGCAGTATTTT
TRBV6-1	TRBJ2-2	many	TRBD2	CASRRTSGVLPRTGELFF	TGTGCCAGCAGGCGGACTAGCGGGGTCCTCCCGAGGACCGGGGAGCTGTTTTTT
TRBV2	TRBJ1-5	many	TRBD1	CASRDGQGRNQPQHF	TGTGCCAGCAGAGATGGACAGGGACGCAATCAGCCCCAGCATTTT
TRBV4-3	TRBJ2-5	-	TRBD2	CASSQVWGAGGPQETQYF	TGCGCCAGCAGCCAAGTTTGGGGTGCGGGGGGCCCCCAAGAGACCCAGTACTTC
TRBV19	TRBJ1-1	few	-	CASSRSPRGTEAFF	TGTGCCAGTAGTAGGTCACCTAGAGGGACTGAAGCTTTCTTT
TRBV9	TRBJ1-1	-	TRBD1	CASSGQGFNTEAFF	TGTGCCAGCAGCGGACAGGGGTTCAACACTGAAGCTTTCTTT
TRBV19	TRBJ2-7	many	-	CASSPRVPVTNYEQYF	TGTGCCAGTAGTCCCAGGGTTCCCGTAACTAACTACGAGCAGTACTTC
TRBV7-3	TRBJ1-1	many	TRBD1	CASSVTGGGEAFF	TGTGCCAGCAGCGTAACAGGGGGCGGTGAAGCTTTCTTT
TRBV30	TRBJ1-2	many	-	CACSPPWIVDYGYTF	TGTGCCTGCTCTCCCCCGTGGATAGTGGACTATGGCTACACCTTC
TRBV5-1	TRBJ1-1	-	-	CASSLARDRSEAFF	TGCGCCAGCAGCTTGGCTCGCGACCGGTCTGAAGCTTTCTTT
TRBV2	TRBJ2-2	many	-	CASSIQGWGTGELFF	TGTGCCAGCAGTATCCAGGGTTGGGGCACCGGGGAGCTGTTTTTT
TRBV12-3/TRBV12-4	TRBJ2-4	many	-	CASSFGGGLIPKNIQYF	TGTGCCAGCAGTTTTGGGGGGGGCCTAATCCCCAAAAACATTCAGTACTTC
TRBV10-3	TRBJ1-3	-	-	CAISGPGTATPGNTIYF	TGTGCCATCAGTGGCCCGGGAACAGCGACGCCTGGAAACACCATATATTTT
TRBV4-3	TRBJ2-7	few	-	CASSQDRDYFDEQYF	TGCGCCAGCAGCCAAGATCGGGATTATTTCGATGAGCAGTACTTC
TRBV7-9	TRBJ2-7	-	-	CASSLRVYEQYF	TGTGCCAGCAGCCTCAGGGTGTACGAGCAGTACTTC
TRBV30	TRBJ2-7	-	TRBD2	CAWSVGLAGNYEQYF	TGTGCCTGGAGTGTAGGTCTAGCGGGTAACTACGAGCAGTACTTC
TRBV7-8	TRBJ2-1	-	TRBD2	CASTTSGSDEQFF	TGTGCCAGCACGACTAGCGGGAGTGATGAGCAGTTCTTC
TRBV3-1	TRBJ1-2	many	-	CASSLNRGGYGYTF	TGTGCCAGCAGCCTCAATCGGGGAGGCTATGGCTACACCTTC
TRBV5-6	TRBJ1-4	-	-	CASSSGAWGGEKLFF	TGTGCCAGCAGCTCCGGGGCTTGGGGTGGTGAAAAACTGTTTTTT
TRBV4-3	TRBJ2-7	-	-	CASSQERGSSYEQYF	TGCGCCAGCAGCCAAGAGAGGGGGAGCTCCTACGAGCAGTACTTC
TRBV29-1	TRBJ1-1	-	-	CSVESQGRTEAFF	TGCAGCGTTGAAAGTCAGGGTAGGACTGAAGCTTTCTTT
TRBV12-3/TRBV12-4	TRBJ2-1	-	TRBD1	CASSHSGQGNEQFF	TGTGCCAGCAGTCACTCGGGACAGGGAAATGAGCAGTTCTTC
TRBV10-3	TRBJ1-1	many	TRBD1	CAISDSRQGMNTEAFF	TGTGCCATCAGTGACTCTAGACAGGGTATGAACACTGAAGCTTTCTTT
TRBV28	TRBJ2-7	many	-	CASSFRPSYEQYF	TGTGCCAGCAGTTTCCGACCAAGCTACGAGCAGTACTTC
TRBV7-2	TRBJ1-4	many	-	CASSLAINEKLFF	TGTGCCAGCAGCTTAGCGATAAATGAAAAACTGTTTTTT
TRBV2	TRBJ2-5	-	TRBD2	CASSPTLLAGGGETQYF	TGTGCCAGCAGCCCCACCCTACTAGCGGGGGGGGGGGAGACCCAGTACTTC
TRBV7-2	TRBJ1-1	many	-	CASSVWKGVIGTEAFF	TGTGCCAGCAGCGTATGGAAAGGGGTCATCGGCACTGAAGCTTTCTTT
TRBV6-2/TRBV6-3	TRBJ1-4	-	-	CASSELAVGEKLFF	TGTGCCAGCAGTGAGCTGGCGGTTGGAGAAAAACTGTTTTTT
TRBV12-3/TRBV12-4	TRBJ2-7	many	-	CASSHRVPEQYF	TGTGCCAGCAGTCACAGGGTTCCCGAGCAGTACTTC
TRBV9	TRBJ2-2	-	-	CASSVDGAHTGELFF	TGTGCCAGCAGCGTAGACGGAGCCCACACCGGGGAGCTGTTTTTT
TRBV7-2	TRBJ2-5	few	-	CASSLVPAQQETQYF	TGTGCCAGCAGCTTAGTTCCAGCGCAACAAGAGACCCAGTACTTC
TRBV6-1	TRBJ2-7	few	-	CASSHNYEQYF	TGTGCCAGCAGCCATAACTACGAGCAGTACTTC
TRBV5-5	TRBJ2-6	-	-	CASSAVATHSGANVLTF	TGTGCCAGCAGCGCGGTAGCGACCCACTCTGGGGCCAACGTCCTGACTTTC
TRBV6-5	TRBJ2-2	few	-	CASSYGGRTGELFF	TGTGCCAGCAGTTACGGCGGGCGGACCGGGGAGCTGTTTTTT
TRBV20-1	TRBJ2-7	-	-	CSARDPAGTFTYEQYF	TGCAGTGCTAGAGACCCCGCCGGGACTTTCACCTACGAGCAGTACTTC
TRBV7-9	TRBJ2-5	-	-	CASSLVVPETQYF	TGTGCCAGCAGCTTAGTAGTCCCGGAGACCCAGTACTTC
TRBV10-3	TRBJ1-1	many	-	CAISEGGRNTEAFF	TGTGCCATCAGTGAGGGGGGCAGGAACACTGAAGCTTTCTTT
TRBV7-9	TRBJ2-7	-	TRBD1	CASSFSGTGREQYF	TGTGCCAGCAGCTTTTCAGGGACAGGGAGGGAGCAGTACTTC
TRBV12-3/TRBV12-4	TRBJ2-3	-	-	CASGVSTDTQYF	TGTGCCAGCGGGGTTAGCACAGATACGCAGTATTTT
TRBV7-3	TRBJ1-6	few	TRBD1	CASSLRDSRNSPLHF	TGTGCCAGCAGCTTAAGGGACAGTCGGAATTCACCCCTCCACTTT